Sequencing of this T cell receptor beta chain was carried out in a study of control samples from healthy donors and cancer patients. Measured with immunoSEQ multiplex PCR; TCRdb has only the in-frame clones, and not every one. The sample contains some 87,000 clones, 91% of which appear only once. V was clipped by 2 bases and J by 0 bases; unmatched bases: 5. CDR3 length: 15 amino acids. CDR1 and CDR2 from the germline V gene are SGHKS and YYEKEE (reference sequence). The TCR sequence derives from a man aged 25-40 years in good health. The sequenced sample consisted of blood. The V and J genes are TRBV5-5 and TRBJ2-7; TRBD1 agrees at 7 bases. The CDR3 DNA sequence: TGTGCCAGCAGCTTTGCCGGGACAGCCTCCTACGAGCAGTACTTC. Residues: CASSFAGTASYEQYF.